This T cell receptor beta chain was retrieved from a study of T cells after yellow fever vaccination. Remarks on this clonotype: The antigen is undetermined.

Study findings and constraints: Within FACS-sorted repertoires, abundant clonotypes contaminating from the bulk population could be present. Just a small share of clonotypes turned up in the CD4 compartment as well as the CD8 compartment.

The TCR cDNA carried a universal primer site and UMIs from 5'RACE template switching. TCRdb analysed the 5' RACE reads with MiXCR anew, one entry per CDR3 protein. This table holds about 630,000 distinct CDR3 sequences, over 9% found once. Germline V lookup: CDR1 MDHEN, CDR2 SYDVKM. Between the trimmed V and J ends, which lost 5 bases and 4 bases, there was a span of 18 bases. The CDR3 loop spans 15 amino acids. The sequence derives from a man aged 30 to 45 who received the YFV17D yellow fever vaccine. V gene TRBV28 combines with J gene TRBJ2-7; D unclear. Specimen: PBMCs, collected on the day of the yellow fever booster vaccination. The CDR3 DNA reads TGTGCCAGCAGTGGCCATCTGTCTCTAAAATACGAGCAGTACTTC. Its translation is CASSGHLSLKYEQYF.